The T cell receptor (beta chain) under discussion was sequenced for a study of tumor-infiltrating lymphocytes in primary liver carcinoma. Co-extracting RNA and DNA was done with about 20-34 mg of unsorted bulk tissue as input. The input was around 500 ng total RNA; TCR beta cDNA was made from it with a constant-region primer. Slightly modified ARM-PCR with three nested multiplex PCR rounds yielded TCR beta libraries. TRBV1-TRBV30 forward and Cbeta reverse primers drove the first two approximately 10-cycle rounds. TCRdb independently ran MiXCR on the multiplex PCR reads; one entry per CDR3 protein. The sample includes roughly 86,000 distinct CDR3 sequences, roughly 70% seen only once; the top ten take roughly 30%. The CDR3 runs 16 residues. The V and J ends lost 0 bases and 8 bases respectively, with 17 bases between them. CDR1 SGHVS and CDR2 FQNEAQ come from the germline V gene.

The sequenced sample was tumor-adjacent normal liver tissue. The sequence was obtained from a man aged 35-49 years with primary liver carcinoma and hepatitis B virus infection. This chain uses TRBV7-8 with TRBJ1-5; a weak D match, TRBD1 (6 bases). The CDR3 region has the DNA TGTGCCAGCAGCTTAGCCCCTCCAGGGGTCGGTAAGCCCCAGCATTTT. Protein product: CASSLAPPGVGKPQHF.